The rows below give T cell receptor beta chains drawn from one sample of a study of blood T cells in healthy people across ages. TCRdb called the 5' RACE reads again in MiXCR, with one record for every CDR3 protein. The data hold about 810,000 distinct CDR3 sequences, with roughly 34% observed a single time. Input material: blood. The source is a man aged 18 to 35 in good health. The CDR3 runs from the conserved cysteine through the conserved F or W. D genes are given only for firm matches. Clone size appears in some rows only: once, few, many, or a class for an expanded clone.

V	size	D	J	CDR3	DNA
TRBV4-1	.	TRBD2	TRBJ2-1	CASSQKLAGVINEQFF	TGCGCCAGCAGCCAAAAACTAGCGGGAGTTATCAATGAGCAGTTCTTC
TRBV12-3/TRBV12-4	.	TRBD2	TRBJ2-2	CASTLTSGANTGELFF	TGTGCCAGCACTTTGACTAGCGGGGCGAACACCGGGGAGCTGTTTTTT
TRBV7-2	few	.	TRBJ2-4	CASSYAADGKNIQYF	TGTGCCAGCAGCTATGCTGCTGATGGAAAAAACATTCAGTACTTC
TRBV3-1	once	TRBD2	TRBJ2-7	CASSYPTSGGYNEQYF	TGTGCCAGCAGTTACCCTACTAGCGGGGGGTACAATGAGCAGTACTTC
TRBV7-6	.	.	TRBJ2-1	CASSLVRGETQFF	TGTGCCAGCAGCTTAGTAAGAGGGGAGACCCAGTTCTTC
TRBV6-4	.	TRBD2	TRBJ2-5	CASSETSGSQETQYF	TGTGCCAGCAGTGAGACTAGCGGGAGCCAAGAGACCCAGTACTTC
TRBV12-3/TRBV12-4	.	.	TRBJ1-1	CASTVGGVGEAFF	TGTGCCAGCACCGTGGGGGGGGTGGGTGAAGCTTTCTTT
TRBV6-5	.	TRBD1	TRBJ1-2	CASSWRDRIGGYTF	TGTGCCAGCAGTTGGCGGGACAGAATTGGTGGCTACACCTTC
TRBV7-9	.	TRBD1	TRBJ2-5	CASSPHPTGQGKTQYF	TGTGCCAGCAGCCCACATCCTACGGGACAGGGAAAGACCCAGTACTTC
TRBV12-3/TRBV12-4	many	.	TRBJ1-2	CASSFAGLPYGYTF	TGTGCCAGCAGTTTCGCTGGGTTGCCCTATGGCTACACCTTC
TRBV12-3/TRBV12-4	many	.	TRBJ2-7	CASTPESSYEQYF	TGTGCCAGCACACCGGAGAGCTCCTACGAGCAGTACTTC
TRBV7-2	few	.	TRBJ1-1	CASSLVWGSSNTEAFF	TGTGCCAGCAGCTTAGTGTGGGGCAGCTCGAACACTGAAGCTTTCTTT
TRBV4-3	once	.	TRBJ1-2	CASSEQGRDGYTF	TGCGCCAGCAGCGAACAGGGAAGGGATGGCTACACCTTC
TRBV14	few	.	TRBJ2-7	CASSRSVAGNYEQYF	TGTGCCAGCAGCCGGAGTGTGGCGGGGAACTACGAGCAGTACTTC
TRBV7-2	few	TRBD1	TRBJ2-5	CASTFRTGSETQYF	TGTGCCAGCACCTTTAGGACAGGGTCGGAGACCCAGTACTTC